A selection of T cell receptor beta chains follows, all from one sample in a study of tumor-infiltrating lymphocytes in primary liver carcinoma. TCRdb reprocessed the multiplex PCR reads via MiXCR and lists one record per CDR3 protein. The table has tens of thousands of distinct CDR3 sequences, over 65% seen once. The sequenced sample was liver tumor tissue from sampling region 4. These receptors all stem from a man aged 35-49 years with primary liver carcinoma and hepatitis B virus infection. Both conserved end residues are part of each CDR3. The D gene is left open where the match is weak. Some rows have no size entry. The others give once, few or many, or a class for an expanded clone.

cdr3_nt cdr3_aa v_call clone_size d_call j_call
TGTGCCAGCAGCTTAACGGGAGTATCTGGCTACACCTTC CASSLTGVSGYTF TRBV11-2 large NA TRBJ1-2
TGCGCCAGCAGCTCGGCGGGTTCGAACGCCGGGAAGCTGTTTTTT CASSSAGSNAGKLFF TRBV5-1 NA NA TRBJ2-2
TGTGCCAGCACGCTTAATCCTGGGGCCAACGTCCTGACTTTC CASTLNPGANVLTF TRBV7-2 many NA TRBJ2-6
TGTGTCAGTAGCTTAGGGACAGGGGCCTACAATGAGCAGTTCTTC CVSSLGTGAYNEQFF TRBV7-8 few TRBD1 TRBJ2-1
TGCGCCAGCAGCCTTCGGGTCGCTAGCGGGGGAAGCATAGATACACAGTATTTT CASSLRVASGGSIDTQYF TRBV4-1 NA TRBD2 TRBJ2-3
TGTTCCAGACAGGGTTCGAACACTGTAGTTTTCTTT CSRQGSNTVVFF TRBV30 NA TRBD1 TRBJ1-1
TGTGCCAACAGCTACTACGAGCAGTACTTC CANSYYEQYF TRBV11-2 NA NA TRBJ2-7
TGTGCCACCACCCAAGGGGGGCTGGAGACCCAGTACTTC CATTQGGLETQYF TRBV15 NA NA TRBJ2-5
TGTGCCAGTAGAGGACTAGTGACTAGCACAGATGCGCAGTATTTT CASRGLVTSTDAQYF TRBV19 NA TRBD2 TRBJ2-3
TGTGCCAACAGCCAAGAGGGTCAGGGGACAGGGTACAATGATCGGTTCTTC CANSQEGQGTGYNDRFF TRBV14 NA TRBD1 TRBJ2-1
TGTGCCAGCAGTCCAATAGGGGATGGAAACATTCAGTACTTC CASSPIGDGNIQYF TRBV12-3/TRBV12-4 NA NA TRBJ2-4
TGCGCTTGCAGCTCGGGGGGAGGAGTCGGCACCGGGGAGCTGCCTTTT CACSSGGGVGTGELPF TRBV5-1 once TRBD2 TRBJ2-2
TGTGCCAGCAACCAAGAGGTGACAGGAGGCACCGAAGCTTTCTTT CASNQEVTGGTEAFF TRBV4-2 NA NA TRBJ1-1
TGCGCCAGCAGCGCCAAGAATAGCGGCCCCCACGAGCAGTACTTC CASSAKNSGPHEQYF TRBV7-8 NA NA TRBJ2-7
TGTGCCAGCAGCTTCGGACAGATGAACACTGAAGCTTTCTTT CASSFGQMNTEAFF TRBV9 many NA TRBJ1-1
TGTGCCAGCAGTGACTCACAGAGCGGGAGCGTAGATTCGCAGTATTTT CASSDSQSGSVDSQYF TRBV6-4 NA TRBD2 TRBJ2-3
TGTGCCAGCAGCTTTCAGGGGGAAGCGAGCGGCTGCACCTTC CASSFQGEASGCTF TRBV28 NA TRBD1 TRBJ1-2
TGTGTCAGCAGGGAGATACAGGGGGCTGGTACTGAAACTTTCTTT CVSREIQGAGTETFF TRBV13 NA TRBD1 TRBJ1-1
TGTGCCAGCAGCTTACAGCGCCCCAACAATGAGCAGTTCTTC CASSLQRPNNEQFF TRBV7-8 medium-sized NA TRBJ2-1
TGCAGCGTTGCCCAGTACAGGGGGGCCGGGGAACTGTTTTTT CSVAQYRGAGELFF TRBV29-1 NA TRBD1 TRBJ2-2
TGTGCCAGCTTACCCAACAGGGGTGGCACTGAAGCTTTCTTT CASLPNRGGTEAFF TRBV18 few TRBD1 TRBJ1-1
TGCGCCAGCAGTGAACGAAGAGGGAGCGGGGAGCTGTTTTTT CASSERRGSGELFF TRBV10-2 NA NA TRBJ2-2
TGTACTAGAAGCCCGAGACAGGGATTAACAGATACGCAGTATTTT CTRSPRQGLTDTQYF TRBV11-1 NA TRBD1 TRBJ2-3
TGCGCCAGCAGCGTCAGCCTGACAGGGCATAACTCACCCCTCCACTTT CASSVSLTGHNSPLHF TRBV5-1 NA TRBD1 TRBJ1-6
TGTGCCTGCAGTCATGGGAAACTAGCGGCAAATGAGACTAGTACGCAGTATTTT CACSHGKLAANETSTQYF TRBV6-5 NA TRBD2 TRBJ2-3
TGTGCCAGCATGTTGGGGGGTCCTTACAATGAGCAGTTCTTC CASMLGGPYNEQFF TRBV28 once NA TRBJ2-1
TGCAGTGCTTACATGGGGGGACAGGAATTCTTC CSAYMGGQEFF TRBV20-1 many TRBD1 TRBJ2-1
TGCAGCATTGGGGCACTAACAGGAACTCAAGTGGCTAACTATGACTACACCTTC CSIGALTGTQVANYDYTF TRBV29-1 NA NA TRBJ1-2
TGTGCCAGCACCCCGAGCAGGGCTGGCTATAGCTACACCTTC CASTPSRAGYSYTF TRBV28 few NA TRBJ1-2
TGCGCCAGCAGCCATTGCGAGGAGCGGGAACTAGAGGCCCAGTACTTC CASSHCEERELEAQYF TRBV4-3 NA TRBD2 TRBJ2-5
TGTGCCAGTAGCCCGGAGCTCAGCTATGGCTACACCTTC CASSPELSYGYTF TRBV19 many NA TRBJ1-2
TGTGACAGCAGCCGCGAGGGAAATAGCAATCTGCCCCAGCATTTT CDSSREGNSNLPQHF TRBV5-4 NA NA TRBJ1-5
TGTGCCAGCAGCTTAGGGACTAGCGGACATGAGGCCCAGTACTTC CASSLGTSGHEAQYF TRBV11-2 NA TRBD2 TRBJ2-5
TGCGCCAGCAAGCCCGGCACAGATACGCAATATTTT CASKPGTDTQYF TRBV6-1 NA NA TRBJ2-3
TGTGCCAACAGCCGGACACAGGTTTCACCCCCCCACTTT CANSRTQVSPPHF TRBV11-3 NA NA TRBJ1-6
TGTGCCTTAAACACAGGGGGGGCAGAGGCCCAGTACTTC CALNTGGAEAQYF TRBV30 many NA TRBJ2-5
TGTGCCACCAGTCGGGCCACAGATACACAGTATTTT CATSRATDTQYF TRBV24-1 NA NA TRBJ2-3
TGTGCCAGTAGTTCCCCCCTTCATACTGAAGCTTCCTTT CASSSPLHTEASF TRBV6-2/TRBV6-3 NA NA TRBJ1-1
TGTGCCAGTAGCCAGGCAGGGGTAGGGAGGAACTATGGCTACACCTTC CASSQAGVGRNYGYTF TRBV4-3 NA NA TRBJ1-2
TGCAGCGTTGAGGTGGGCGGGAGTGCCAGTGGTGAGCAGTTCTTC CSVEVGGSASGEQFF TRBV29-1 NA TRBD2 TRBJ2-1
TGTGCCAGGCTCACTGGCTGCGCGAACACCGGGGAGCTGCTTTTT CARLTGCANTGELLF TRBV21-1 NA NA TRBJ2-2
TGTGCTAGCAGCGTGGTAGGGGGCAATCAGCCCCAGCATTTT CASSVVGGNQPQHF TRBV2 few NA TRBJ1-5
TGTGCCTGGTGTGTGGCAGGGGGCTATGGTTACACCTTC CAWCVAGGYGYTF TRBV30 NA TRBD1 TRBJ1-2
TGCAGTGCTAGAGATGGCCGAGCGGGAGACTACAATGAGCAGTTCTTC CSARDGRAGDYNEQFF TRBV20-1 few TRBD2 TRBJ2-1
TGTGCCAGCAGTTGGTTACAGTGGATAGGTGAAAAACTGTTTTTT CASSWLQWIGEKLFF TRBV28 NA NA TRBJ1-4
TGTGCCAGCAGTCGGACACGCCCGAACGCCGGGGAGCTGTCTTTT CASSRTRPNAGELSF TRBV2 NA NA TRBJ2-2
TGCGCCAGCAGCCCAATCTTACAGAAAGGAGACATTCAGTACTTC CASSPILQKGDIQYF TRBV4-1 few NA TRBJ2-4
TGTGCCAGCAGTCAAGGACAGGGAGTGAGTCCACCCCTCCACTTT CASSQGQGVSPPLHF TRBV11-2 few TRBD1 TRBJ1-6
TGTGCCAGTAGTTTGGTACAGGGGATTGAAGCCAAAAACATTCAGTACTTC CASSLVQGIEAKNIQYF TRBV28 NA TRBD1 TRBJ2-4
TGTGCCAGCGGTCTTTCAGGGAATGAGAAGACCCAGTACTTC CASGLSGNEKTQYF TRBV12-3/TRBV12-4 NA NA TRBJ2-5
TGTGCCGGCAGCCGAAGCTGGACAGAGATCCAGTACTTC CAGSRSWTEIQYF TRBV12-3/TRBV12-4 NA NA TRBJ2-5
TGTGCCAGCAGCGGGACTAGCATGGAGACCCAGTACTTC CASSGTSMETQYF TRBV2 many TRBD2 TRBJ2-5